This T cell receptor (beta chain) was recovered during a study of cytomegalovirus exposure and HLA in healthy donors. The PCR used 60 Vbeta and 13 Jbeta primers. Measured with immunoSEQ multiplex PCR; TCRdb has only the in-frame clones, and not every one. The sample contains approximately 140,000 clones, about 73% of which appear only once. The CDR3 loop spans 15 amino acids. After removal of 0 bases from V and 6 bases from J, the junction contained 5 bases not matched to a gene. Germline loops: CDR1 SGHRS, CDR2 YFSETQ. The chain combines TRBV5-1 with TRBJ2-2, with TRBD2 matching over 7 bases. The sequence came from a man in his forties in good health and CMV-seropositive. Sequencing used PBMCs. CDR3: CASSLAVRGAGELFF. CDR3 sequence (DNA): TGCGCCAGCAGCTTGGCCGTTCGGGGGGCCGGGGAGCTGTTTTTT.